These T cell receptor beta chains were read from a single sample in a study of OX40 agonist ivuxolimab in advanced cancers. Only in-frame clones appear in the TCRdb table, and some are missing; sequencing was by immunoSEQ multiplex PCR. Among 25,000 to 30,000 clones listed, over 75% were seen once. This sample comprised CD4+ or CD8+ T cells sorted from blood, obtained in a trial of the OX40 agonist ivuxolimab. These receptors all come from an adult with an advanced solid tumor such as melanoma, head and neck, liver or kidney cancer. Each CDR3 is given with its conserved first and last residue. D genes are given only for firm matches. Some rows mark clone size as missing; the rest say once, few, many or name a class of expanded clone.

TRBJ2-7,-,-,TRBV7-9,CASSLSSRPVSYEQYF,TGTGCCAGCAGCTTATCTAGTCGGCCGGTTTCCTACGAGCAGTACTTC
TRBJ2-3,-,-,TRBV9,CASSPNHGQTTDTQYF,TGTGCCAGCAGCCCAAACCACGGACAGACCACAGATACGCAGTATTTT
TRBJ1-4,-,-,TRBV10-3,CARPAYATNEKLFF,TGTGCCCGGCCCGCCTATGCAACTAATGAAAAACTGTTTTTT
TRBJ2-7,-,-,TRBV5-1,CASSLDARDTKKSYEQYF,TGCGCCAGCAGCTTGGACGCCAGGGACACCAAAAAATCCTACGAGCAGTACTTC
TRBJ1-2,-,-,TRBV7-9,CASSLSRANYGYTF,TGTGCCAGCAGCTTAAGTCGAGCTAACTATGGCTACACCTTC
TRBJ2-7,once,-,TRBV6-5,CASSYSDYYEQYF,TGTGCCAGCAGTTACTCTGACTACTACGAGCAGTACTTC
TRBJ1-2,-,-,TRBV4-2,CASSQDRELDGYTF,TGTGCCAGCAGCCAAGATCGGGAGTTGGATGGTTACACCTTC
TRBJ2-1,-,-,TRBV14,CASSPLGGASYNEQFF,TGTGCCAGCAGCCCCCTGGGCGGAGCCTCCTACAATGAGCAGTTCTTC
TRBJ1-1,-,TRBD1,TRBV30,CARGQGKAEAFF,TGTGCCCGGGGACAGGGGAAGGCTGAAGCTTTCTTT
TRBJ1-4,-,-,TRBV7-6,CASSYSGGREKLFF,TGTGCCAGCAGCTATTCGGGGGGCCGGGAAAAACTGTTTTTT
TRBJ2-1,-,TRBD2,TRBV6-1,CASRGSGGVYNEQFF,TGTGCCAGCAGGGGGAGCGGGGGCGTTTACAATGAGCAGTTCTTC
TRBJ2-7,-,TRBD2,TRBV20-1,CSARGVDEQYF,TGCAGTGCTCGGGGGGTAGACGAGCAGTACTTC
TRBJ2-7,-,-,TRBV5-1,CASSLAMAYEQYF,TGCGCCAGCAGCTTGGCCATGGCCTACGAGCAGTACTTC
TRBJ1-5,-,-,TRBV28,CASSLLQGASNQPQHF,TGTGCCAGCAGTTTACTACAGGGAGCTAGCAATCAGCCCCAGCATTTT
TRBJ2-7,-,-,TRBV13,CASSLGTTAHEQYF,TGTGCCAGCAGCTTGGGTACGACCGCCCACGAGCAGTACTTC
TRBJ1-1,-,-,TRBV6-6,CASSPLRPGEAFF,TGTGCCAGCAGCCCACTACGGCCTGGTGAAGCTTTCTTT
TRBJ1-3,-,-,TRBV11-3,CASSDGNTIYF,TGTGCCAGCAGTGACGGAAACACCATATATTTT
TRBJ2-7,-,-,TRBV5-6,CASSFVAGIYEQYF,TGTGCCAGCAGCTTTGTTGCAGGGATCTACGAGCAGTACTTC
TRBJ1-1,-,TRBD1,TRBV19,CASSESRGLRTEAFF,TGTGCCAGTAGTGAATCCAGGGGGCTGAGGACTGAAGCTTTCTTT
TRBJ2-5,-,-,TRBV15,CATSRNRDEETQYF,TGTGCCACCAGCCGAAACCGGGACGAAGAGACCCAGTACTTC
TRBJ2-3,-,-,TRBV7-9,CASSLGRVGQSTDTQYF,TGTGCCAGCAGCTTAGGGAGGGTGGGCCAGAGCACAGATACGCAGTATTTT
TRBJ2-1,-,TRBD2,TRBV13,CASSSSGTSYNEQFF,TGTGCCAGCAGCTCTAGCGGGACATCCTACAATGAGCAGTTCTTC
TRBJ2-2,-,TRBD1,TRBV5-1,CASSAKGQGAGTGELFF,TGCGCCAGCAGCGCGAAGGGACAGGGGGCAGGCACCGGGGAGCTGTTTTTT
TRBJ2-7,-,-,TRBV7-2,CASSLVLARSYEQYF,TGTGCCAGCAGCTTAGTCCTAGCGCGCTCCTACGAGCAGTACTTC
TRBJ1-5,-,-,TRBV6-5,CASSYGSADQPQHF,TGTGCCAGCAGTTACGGGTCAGCTGATCAGCCCCAGCATTTT
TRBJ1-6,-,-,TRBV27,CASSPDLLGSPLHF,TGTGCCAGCAGTCCAGACCTATTGGGTTCACCCCTCCACTTT
TRBJ1-6,few,TRBD1,TRBV13,CASSLGFNRGSPLHF,TGTGCCAGCAGCTTAGGGTTTAACAGGGGTTCACCCCTCCACTTT
TRBJ2-7,-,TRBD2,TRBV5-1,CASSLWAGTSSYEQYF,TGCGCCAGCAGCTTGTGGGCCGGGACTAGCTCCTACGAGCAGTACTTC
TRBJ2-7,-,-,TRBV5-1,CASSPGLVEQYF,TGCGCCAGCAGCCCGGGACTTGTCGAGCAGTACTTC
TRBJ2-7,-,-,TRBV15,CATSKAPTYEQYF,TGTGCCACCAGCAAGGCACCAACCTACGAGCAGTACTTC
TRBJ2-3,-,TRBD2,TRBV9,CASSVVGSGWRDTQYF,TGTGCCAGCAGCGTAGTCGGTAGCGGGTGGCGGGATACGCAGTATTTT
TRBJ2-7,few,TRBD2,TRBV13,CASSPHAGVSSYEQYF,TGTGCCAGCAGCCCCCATGCGGGGGTAAGCTCCTACGAGCAGTACTTC
TRBJ2-2,-,-,TRBV11-2,CASSLAYMGNTGELFF,TGTGCCAGCAGCTTAGCGTATATGGGAAACACCGGGGAGCTGTTTTTT
TRBJ2-3,once,TRBD2,TRBV30,CAWSPPGLAGGPDTQYF,TGTGCCTGGAGTCCCCCCGGACTAGCGGGAGGGCCAGATACGCAGTATTTT
TRBJ2-5,large,-,TRBV14,CASSPGQARETQYF,TGTGCCAGCAGCCCGGGTCAGGCCCGGGAGACCCAGTACTTC
TRBJ1-1,few,-,TRBV11-2,CASSPEGVPWEAFF,TGTGCCAGCAGCCCAGAGGGGGTCCCCTGGGAAGCTTTCTTT
TRBJ2-1,-,-,TRBV7-8,CASSLSGQGSYNEQFF,TGTGCCAGCAGCTTAAGTGGGCAGGGCTCCTACAATGAGCAGTTCTTC
TRBJ2-6,-,-,TRBV4-1,CASSHPGPSSGANVLTF,TGCGCCAGCAGCCATCCGGGACCCAGCTCTGGGGCCAACGTCCTGACTTTC
TRBJ2-3,-,TRBD1,TRBV7-3,CASSSTGGSTDTQYF,TGTGCCAGCAGCTCCACAGGGGGGAGTACAGATACGCAGTATTTT
TRBJ2-2,-,TRBD1,TRBV10-3,CAIRDQGDLNTGELFF,TGTGCCATCAGGGACCAGGGGGATTTGAACACCGGGGAGCTGTTTTTT
TRBJ1-1,-,-,TRBV19,CASSLGGVTEAFF,TGTGCCAGTAGCCTTGGGGGGGTCACTGAAGCTTTCTTT
TRBJ2-3,-,-,TRBV2,CASSAASTDTQYF,TGTGCCAGCAGTGCCGCGAGCACAGATACGCAGTATTTT
TRBJ2-7,-,-,TRBV2,CASSAQGTIYEQYF,TGTGCCAGCAGTGCACAAGGGACAATTTACGAGCAGTACTTC
TRBJ2-2,-,-,TRBV9,CASSVYNTGELFF,TGTGCCAGCAGCGTATATAACACCGGGGAGCTGTTTTTT
TRBJ2-2,-,-,TRBV6-4,CASSDLPPERGELFF,TGTGCCAGCAGTGACCTCCCCCCGGAAAGAGGGGAGCTGTTTTTT
TRBJ2-1,-,TRBD2,TRBV30,CAWSTQASGNEQFF,TGTGCCTGGAGTACGCAGGCTAGCGGCAATGAGCAGTTCTTC
TRBJ2-1,once,-,TRBV6-5,CASSYRGGGYNEQFF,TGTGCCAGCAGTTACAGGGGGGGCGGGTACAATGAGCAGTTCTTC
TRBJ2-7,few,-,TRBV5-1,CASSLGPGGLYEQYF,TGCGCCAGCAGCTTGGGTCCGGGGGGCCTTTACGAGCAGTACTTC
TRBJ1-6,once,-,TRBV27,CASSLGGTGSPLHF,TGTGCCAGCAGTTTGGGGGGTACAGGTTCACCCCTCCACTTT
TRBJ1-1,-,-,TRBV5-5,CASSLEAARANTEAFF,TGTGCCAGCAGCTTGGAAGCGGCCAGGGCGAACACTGAAGCTTTCTTT
TRBJ2-7,-,-,TRBV7-9,CASSSRDKYEQYF,TGTGCCAGCAGCTCCCGGGACAAGTACGAGCAGTACTTC
TRBJ1-3,-,-,TRBV30,CAWSTWGGIYRNTIYF,TGTGCCTGGAGTACGTGGGGCGGCATTTATAGAAACACCATATATTTT
TRBJ2-5,-,TRBD2,TRBV7-9,CASSLTSGNQETQYF,TGTGCCAGCAGCTTAACTAGCGGCAACCAAGAGACCCAGTACTTC
TRBJ1-4,-,-,TRBV19,CASSVSGPSGLFF,TGTGCCAGTAGTGTTTCAGGGCCTTCTGGACTGTTTTTT
TRBJ2-1,-,TRBD2,TRBV4-2,CASSQLAGEGYNEQFF,TGTGCCAGCAGCCAATTAGCGGGGGAGGGCTACAATGAGCAGTTCTTC